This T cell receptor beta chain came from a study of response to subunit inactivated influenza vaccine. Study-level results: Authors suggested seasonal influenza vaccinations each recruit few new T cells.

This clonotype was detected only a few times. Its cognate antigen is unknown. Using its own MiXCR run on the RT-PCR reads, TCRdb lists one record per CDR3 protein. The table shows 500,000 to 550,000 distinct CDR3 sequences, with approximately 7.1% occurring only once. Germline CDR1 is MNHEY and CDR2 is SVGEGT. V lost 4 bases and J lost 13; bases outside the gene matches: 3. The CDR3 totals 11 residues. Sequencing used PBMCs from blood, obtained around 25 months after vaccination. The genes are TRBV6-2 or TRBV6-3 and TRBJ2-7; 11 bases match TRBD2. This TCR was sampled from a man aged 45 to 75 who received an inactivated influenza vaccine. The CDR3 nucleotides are TGTGCCAGCAGTTCACTAGCGGGAGCCTACTTC. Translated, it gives CASSSLAGAYF.